The next 12 T cell receptor beta chains were all read from a single sample in a study of CD8+ T cells in alopecia areata. Treatment: oral pan-JAK inhibitor, 5-10 mg twice daily. Isolated RNA was reverse transcribed into cDNA used as the sequencing template. TCRdb keeps only in-frame clones here, not all; method: immunoSEQ multiplex PCR. The table shows some 170,000 clones, with roughly 63% occurring only once. Source: CD4+ T cells sorted from blood, taken between weeks 55 and 65, from a patient treated with tofacitinib. These TCRs come from a human donor with alopecia areata.

A few counts support this clone. The chain joins TRBV2 to TRBJ2-3; D uncertain. Per germline, CDR1 SNHLY and CDR2 FYNNEI. V shed 6 bases and J shed 3 bases, with 16 bases lying between them. The CDR3 is made up of 15 amino acids. CDR3 coding DNA: TGTGCCAGCAGGGTAGCCTCAATAGGTACAGATACGCAGTATTTT. Residues: CASRVASIGTDTQYF.

The chain is built from TRBV6-5 and TRBJ2-5; 8 positions match TRBD2. The end of the DNA fits TRBJ2-7 better, so the J call may be wrong. In germline, CDR1 is MNHEY, CDR2 SVGAGI. CDR3 size: 13 residues. DNA of the CDR3: TGTGCCAGCCGTGGACTAGCAGAGTACGAGCAGTACTTC. Residues: CASRGLAEYEQYF.

The V gene is TRBV5-1, the J gene TRBJ2-1; 12 nucleotides align to TRBD2. J lost 6 bases, V lost 0 bases, and 1 base had no gene match. Germline assignment: CDR1 SGHRS and CDR2 YFSETQ. The CDR3 is 15 residues long. CDR3 nucleotides: TGCGCCAGCAGCTTGGGACTAGCGGGGGTCAATGAGCAGTTCTTC. This gives the protein CASSLGLAGVNEQFF.

V is TRBV5-1 and J is TRBJ2-5; D is unresolved. Deletions cut 0 bases from V and 2 bases from J, with 5 bases between. Germline V gene lookup returns CDR1 SGHRS and CDR2 YFSETQ. The CDR3 runs to 13 residues. This chain's CDR3 is CASSLVAQETQYF. CDR3 nucleotides: TGCGCCAGCAGCTTGGTTGCACAAGAGACCCAGTACTTC. Drawing the rest from reference TRBV5-1 and TRBJ2-5, the complete variable domain is KAGVTQTPRYLIKTRGQQVTLSCSPISGHRSVSWYQQTPGQGLQFLFEYFSETQRNKGNFPGRFSGRQFSNSRSEMNVSTLELGDSALYLCASSLVAQETQYFGPGTRLLVL.

V gene TRBV30 combines with J gene TRBJ1-2, with unresolved D. Deletions cut 1 base from V and 7 bases from J, with 16 bases between. The CDR3 contains 14 residues. Germline assignment: CDR1 GTSNPN and CDR2 SVGIG (reference sequence). In DNA form, the CDR3 reads TGTGCCTGGAGTGGAGTAGTAGGCCGCCCTGGCTACACCTTC. It encodes CAWSGVVGRPGYTF.

The chain combines TRBV5-1 with TRBJ2-7; 7 bases are a match to TRBD2. Trimming at V came to 1 base and at J to 2 bases, leaving 6 bases not matched to a gene. CDR1 and CDR2 (germline): SGHRS, YFSETQ. The CDR3 contains 15 residues. The CDR3 region is CASSLSGRYTYEQYF. For the CDR3, the DNA is TGCGCCAGCAGCTTGTCCGGGAGGTATACCTACGAGCAGTACTTC.

The gene calls are TRBV7-2 and TRBJ2-7; a possible D gene is TRBD2 (7 bases). Germline V gene lookup returns CDR1 SGHTA and CDR2 FQGNSA. V lost 8 bases and J lost 0, with 14 bases in between. The CDR3 spans 14 residues. The CDR3 reads CASRRGGSSYEQYF. In DNA, the CDR3 is TGTGCCAGCCGTAGGGGGGGAAGCTCCTACGAGCAGTACTTC.

The chain employs TRBV7-9 and TRBJ1-6, with TRBD1 identical over 8 bases. From germline, CDR1 is SEHNR and CDR2 FQNEAQ (reference sequence). V gave up 2 bases and J gave up 8 bases; unmatched junction bases: 5. The CDR3 spans 15 residues. The CDR3 sequence: CASSLLSGGDSPLHF. CDR3 coding DNA: TGTGCCAGCAGCTTACTTTCAGGGGGCGATTCACCCCTCCACTTT.

This clone was found once. This chain joins TRBV6-5 and TRBJ1-1; D remains unclear. Trimming removed 8 bases from V and 5 bases from J, with 15 bases in between. Germline V gives CDR1 MNHEY, CDR2 SVGAGI. The CDR3 sequence is 13 residues long. The CDR3 DNA reads as TGTGCCAGCCGTGACGGCAGGTTGACTGAAGCTTTCTTT. Residues: CASRDGRLTEAFF.

In this sample, this clone turned up many times. This chain joins TRBV28 and TRBJ2-5; D remains ambiguous. From germline, CDR1 is MDHEN and CDR2 SYDVKM. The CDR3 runs 13 residues. With 5 bases removed from V and 0 bases from J, the gap between germline ends came to 7 bases. The CDR3 is CASSPTNQETQYF. The CDR3 bases are TGTGCCAGCAGTCCCACTAACCAAGAGACCCAGTACTTC.

This sequence joins TRBV29-1 and TRBJ2-3; no clear D gene. CDR3 length: 13 amino acids. V lost 6 bases and J 2 bases, leaving 12 bases between the germline ends. Germline CDR1 is SQVTM and CDR2 is ANQGSEA. CDR3 DNA: TGCAGCGTGGGTTGGGATAACACAGATACGCAGTATTTT. It is translated as CSVGWDNTDTQYF.

The CDR3 sequence: CASSEASRNQPQHF. The CDR3 DNA reads as TGTGCCAGCAGTGAAGCCTCGCGGAATCAGCCCCAGCATTTT. The chain recombines TRBV2 with TRBJ1-5; D unresolved. Deletions cut 0 bases from V and 4 bases from J, with 7 bases between. Germline values: CDR1 SNHLY, CDR2 FYNNEI. The CDR3 spans 14 residues.